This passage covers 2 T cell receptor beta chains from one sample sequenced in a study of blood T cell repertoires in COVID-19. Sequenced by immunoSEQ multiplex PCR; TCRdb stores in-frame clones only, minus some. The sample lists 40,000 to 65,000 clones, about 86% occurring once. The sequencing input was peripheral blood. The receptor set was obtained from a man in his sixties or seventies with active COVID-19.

The CDR3 DNA reads as TGTGCCAGCAGCCCCTGGGGACAGGGGGCGCAAGATTCTGAAGCTTTCTTT. Residues: CASSPWGQGAQDSEAFF. The V gene is TRBV11-3, the J gene TRBJ1-1; 12 positions match TRBD1. Germline values: CDR1 SGHNT, CDR2 YENEEA. This CDR3 has 17 residues. Unmatched junction bases numbered 13, after V lost 5 bases and J lost 6 bases.

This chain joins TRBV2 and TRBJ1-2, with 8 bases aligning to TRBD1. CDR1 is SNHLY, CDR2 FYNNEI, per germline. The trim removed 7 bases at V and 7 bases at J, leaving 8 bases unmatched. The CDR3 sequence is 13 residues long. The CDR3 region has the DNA TGTGCCAGCAATTGGGACAGGACCGGTGGCTACACCTTC. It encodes CASNWDRTGGYTF.